The following is a T cell receptor (beta chain) sequence with its context. The target antigen is unknown. These data originate in a study of T cell repertoires in cytomegalovirus infection. This CDR3 has 14 amino acids. Germline loops: CDR1 SGHTA, CDR2 FQGNSA. Trimming stripped 5 bases from V and 5 bases from J, with 16 bases between. TCRdb reprocessed the reads with MiXCR, giving one entry per CDR3 protein. The table records 200,000 to 250,000 distinct CDR3 sequences, 35% to 40% of them present only once. The sequenced sample was CD8+ T cells from cultured PBMCs, obtained from culture after CMV antigen stimulation. The chain has TRBV7-2 and TRBJ2-7; D remains unclear. This receptor was identified in a human donor in good health (CMV status not recorded). Some clones in this sample may be carry-over from other donors' samples. The CDR3 region is CASSPYVSPHEQYF. CDR3 nucleotide sequence: TGTGCCAGCAGCCCCTACGTGTCGCCCCACGAGCAGTACTTC.